The 30 T cell receptor beta chains below were found in one sample sequenced in a study of PD-L1 blockade in urothelial cancer. Using immunoSEQ multiplex PCR, the repertoire was profiled, and TCRdb retains in-frame clones only, with some absent. The data show tens of thousands of clones, with around 84% seen just once and around 4.7% held by the top ten. The sample in question was PBMCs, obtained around atezolizumab (anti-PD-L1) treatment. The source of these receptors is a man between 65 and 85 years old with urothelial cancer.

CDR3 sequence (DNA): TGTGCCAGTACCCCGGACAGGACTGGGGCCAACGTCCTGACTTTC. Translated, it gives CASTPDRTGANVLTF. The genes are TRBV19 and TRBJ2-6, with TRBD1 matching 7 bases. The CDR3 loop spans 15 amino acids. The V and J ends lost 7 bases and 2 bases, in that order; junction bases with no gene match: 5. Germline-derived CDR1 and CDR2 are LNHDA and SQIVND (reference sequence).

The chain carries TRBV28 and TRBJ2-1, with D possibly being TRBD2 (6 bases). This CDR3 region has 14 residues. Germline V gene sequence: CDR1 MDHEN, CDR2 SYDVKM. Trimming took off 3 bases at V and 4 bases at J, with 10 bases between the two ends. In DNA, the CDR3 is TGTGCCAGCAGTTTTCGTGGGGGGTACAATGAGCAGTTCTTC. It codes for CASSFRGGYNEQFF.

The CDR3 sequence is CASSLETGGAFF. The CDR3 nucleotides are TGTGCCAGCAGTTTGGAAACAGGGGGAGCTTTCTTT. The chain employs TRBV28 and TRBJ1-1, with 8 nucleotides matching TRBD1. CDR3 size: 12 residues. Germline loops: CDR1 MDHEN, CDR2 SYDVKM. V gave up 3 bases and J gave up 10 bases; unmatched junction bases: 4.

The chain recombines TRBV18 with TRBJ2-5; 10 positions match TRBD1. CDR1 is KGHSH, CDR2 LQKENI, per germline. The CDR3 covers 14 residues. V was clipped by 2 bases and J by 7 bases; unmatched bases: 4. DNA of the CDR3: TGTGCCAGCTCACCAATGACAGGGGGCGGGACCCAGTACTTC. Amino acids: CASSPMTGGGTQYF.

The gene calls are TRBV15 and TRBJ2-1; D possibly corresponds to TRBD2 (7 bases). The germline V and J ends were trimmed by 1 base and 3 bases, with 22 bases remaining between them. Germline V gives CDR1 LNHNV, CDR2 YYDKDF (reference sequence). The CDR3 has 19 amino acids. In DNA form, the CDR3 reads TGTGCCACCAGCAGAGCCGGGGGGAAAGGGGGACTCGTCTACAATGAGCAGTTCTTC. Residues: CATSRAGGKGGLVYNEQFF.

This chain joins TRBV19 and TRBJ2-2; possible D gene TRBD1, 6 bases. CDR1 is LNHDA and CDR2 is SQIVND in the germline V gene (reference sequence). V was trimmed by 7 bases and J by 2 bases, leaving 14 bases between them. The CDR3 has 15 residues. CDR3 coding DNA: TGTGCCAGTACCACGGGACACTACAACACCGGGGAGCTGTTTTTT. Protein: CASTTGHYNTGELFF.

This chain joins TRBV6-1 and TRBJ1-5, with D unresolved. The CDR3 has 13 amino acids. Trimming pared 8 bases from V and 0 bases from J, leaving 8 bases between. CDR1 and CDR2 (germline): MNHNS, SASEGT. The CDR3 DNA reads as TGTGCCAGCCTCGGGGTTAGCAATCAGCCCCAGCATTTT. Translation gives CASLGVSNQPQHF.

The rearrangement links TRBV28 to TRBJ2-7; the match to TRBD1 covers 12 bases. V lost 5 bases to trimming and J lost 4 bases; unmatched junction nucleotides: 6. Germline CDR1 is MDHEN and CDR2 is SYDVKM. CDR3 length: 15 residues. The CDR3 coding sequence is TGTGCCAGCAGTATGCCGGGACAGGGGGCTTACGAGCAGTACTTC. Translated, it gives CASSMPGQGAYEQYF.

J is TRBJ2-7 and V is TRBV5-1, with 10 bases aligning to TRBD2. This CDR3 has 14 residues. With V trimmed by 2 bases and J by 2 bases, 1 base remained unmatched. Germline CDR1 reads SGHRS; CDR2 reads YFSETQ. Written as DNA, the CDR3 is TGCGCCAGCAGCTTAGCGGGAGGGCCCTACGAGCAGTACTTC. Translation gives CASSLAGGPYEQYF. The whole variable domain, filled in from reference TRBV5-1 and TRBJ2-7, reads KAGVTQTPRYLIKTRGQQVTLSCSPISGHRSVSWYQQTPGQGLQFLFEYFSETQRNKGNFPGRFSGRQFSNSRSEMNVSTLELGDSALYLCASSLAGGPYEQYFGPGTRLTVT.

This rearrangement joins TRBV7-9 to TRBJ2-3; no clear D gene. Germline-derived CDR1 and CDR2 are SEHNR and FQNEAQ (reference sequence). The CDR3 has 14 residues. Trimming took off 3 bases at V and 2 bases at J, with 9 bases between the two ends. As DNA, the CDR3 is TGTGCCAGCAGCTTTTCGGGTTCCACAGATACGCAGTATTTT. This sequence encodes CASSFSGSTDTQYF.

This rearrangement joins TRBV5-6 to TRBJ2-1; D is unresolved. The germline V gene has CDR1 SGHDT and CDR2 YYEEEE. The CDR3 is made up of 15 amino acids. The V end was cut by 1 base, the J end by 2 bases, with 10 bases between. Written as DNA, the CDR3 is TGTGCCAGCAGCTTGAGACTCTCGACCTACAATGAGCAGTTCTTC. The encoded protein is CASSLRLSTYNEQFF.

The J gene is TRBJ2-1, the V gene TRBV19; maybe TRBD1 (5 bases). CDR3 length: 14 residues. Germline V gene data show CDR1 as LNHDA and CDR2 as SQIVND (reference sequence). The germline V and J ends were trimmed by 4 bases and 6 bases, with 13 bases remaining between them. The CDR3 loop is CASSSPGPFNEQFF. CDR3 nucleotide sequence: TGTGCCAGTAGTAGTCCAGGGCCCTTCAATGAGCAGTTCTTC. The variable domain in full, with the rest retrieved from reference TRBV19 and TRBJ2-1, is DGGITQSPKYLFRKEGQNVTLSCEQNLNHDAMYWYRQDPGQGLRLIYYSQIVNDFQKGDIAEGYSVSREKKESFPLTVTSAQKNPTAFYLCASSSPGPFNEQFFGPGTRLTVL.

The V call is TRBV4-2, the J call TRBJ1-2, with a possible D match to TRBD1 (5 bases). V lost 1 base, J lost 5 bases, and 20 bases lay in between. CDR1 and CDR2 (germline): LGHNA, YNFKEQ. This CDR3 comprises 17 residues. Here the CDR3 DNA reads TGTGCCAGCAGCCAAGCGTCCAGGGCCCAATCCCCGTATGGCTACACCTTC. It translates to CASSQASRAQSPYGYTF.

The V gene is TRBV9, the J gene TRBJ2-3; a weak D match, TRBD2 (6 bases). V was cut by 4 bases and J by 5 bases, with 17 bases left in between. There are 15 residues in the CDR3. The germline V gene has CDR1 SGDLS and CDR2 YYNGEE. CDR3 sequence reads: CASSPEGLGGDTQYF. CDR3 nucleotide sequence: TGTGCCAGCAGCCCCGAGGGCCTGGGGGGAGATACGCAGTATTTT.

The genes are TRBV9 and TRBJ2-7; D is uncertain. This CDR3 comprises 14 residues. The ends were cut back, 2 bases at V and 0 bases at J, with 9 bases in the middle. Germline CDR1 reads SGDLS; CDR2 reads YYNGEE. As DNA, the CDR3 is TGTGCCAGCAGCGTCGACTTTGCCTCCTACGAGCAGTACTTC. This gives the protein CASSVDFASYEQYF. Supplemented by reference TRBV9 and TRBJ2-7, the full variable domain reads DSGVTQTPKHLITATGQRVTLRCSPRSGDLSVYWYQQSLDQGLQFLIQYYNGEERAKGNILERFSAQQFPDLHSELNLSSLELGDSALYFCASSVDFASYEQYFGPGTRLTVT.

The chain couples TRBV30 to TRBJ2-6; D is undetermined. V was clipped by 3 bases and J by 1 base, with 4 bases between them. The germline V gene encodes CDR1 GTSNPN and CDR2 SVGIG (reference sequence). This CDR3 is built from 13 residues. The CDR3 DNA follows: TGTGCCTGGAGCCTATCTGGGGCCAACGTCCTGACTTTC. Translating gives CAWSLSGANVLTF. Drawing the rest from reference TRBV30 and TRBJ2-6, the complete variable domain is SQTIHQWPATLVQPVGSPLSLECTVEGTSNPNLYWYRQAAGRGLQLLFYSVGIGQISSEVPQNLSASRPQDRQFILSSKKLLLSDSGFYLCAWSLSGANVLTFGAGSRLTVL.

The chain carries TRBV19 and TRBJ1-2, with 8 bases matching TRBD1. V trimming: 6 bases; J trimming: 8 bases; junction bases outside the gene matches: 8. Germline V CDR1 and CDR2: LNHDA, SQIVND (reference sequence). The CDR3 is 13 amino acids. CDR3 sequence (DNA): TGTGCCAGTAGAACTCAGGGGGCGCCCGGCTACACCTTC. Translating gives CASRTQGAPGYTF.

The gene calls are TRBV7-9 and TRBJ2-7; 8 nucleotides match TRBD2. J lost 8 bases, V lost 4 bases, and 7 bases had no gene match. This CDR3 spans 13 amino acids. Germline V lookup: CDR1 SEHNR, CDR2 FQNEAQ (reference sequence). CDR3 nucleotide sequence: TGTGCCAGCAGCTCCTCACTAGCGGAGCAGCAGTACTTC. It encodes CASSSSLAEQQYF. The full variable domain, its missing parts supplied by reference TRBV7-9 and TRBJ2-7, is DTGVSQNPRHKITKRGQNVTFRCDPISEHNRLYWYRQTLGQGPEFLTYFQNEAQLEKSRLLSDRFSAERPKGSFSTLEIQRTEQGDSAMYLCASSSSLAEQQYFGPGTRLTVT.

V usage is TRBV7-9 and J usage is TRBJ1-1, with unresolved D. Germline values: CDR1 SEHNR, CDR2 FQNEAQ (reference sequence). This CDR3 comprises 13 residues. V dropped 1 base and J dropped 1 base, with 4 bases sitting between them. In DNA form, the CDR3 reads TGTGCCAGCAGCTTAGGGCAGAACACTGAAGCTTTCTTT. Translation: CASSLGQNTEAFF.

This chain joins TRBV6-5 and TRBJ1-5, with D possibly TRBD1 on 5 matching bases. This CDR3 has 14 residues. CDR1 MNHEY and CDR2 SVGAGI come from the germline V gene. Trimming removed 2 bases from V and 6 bases from J, with 11 bases in between. CDR3 coding DNA: TGTGCCAGCAGTTACGGTCAGGGACTTCAGCCCCAGCATTTT. This translates into CASSYGQGLQPQHF.

This clone was seen only once. The rearrangement uses TRBV29-1 and TRBJ2-3, with 11 positions matching TRBD2. With V trimmed by 6 bases and J by 4 bases, 9 bases remained unmatched. Germline V CDR1 and CDR2: SQVTM, ANQGSEA. The CDR3 runs 15 residues. The CDR3 DNA reads TGCAGCGTGGACGGGACTAGCGGTGTCCCAGATACGCAGTATTTT. This translates into CSVDGTSGVPDTQYF.

The chain is built from TRBV11-2 and TRBJ2-5; 7 nucleotides line up with TRBD2. Germline CDR1 is SGHAT and CDR2 is FQNNGV. The V gene end was trimmed by 3 bases and the J gene end by 1 base; junction bases not matched to a gene: 14. The CDR3 runs 18 residues. CDR3 sequence (DNA): TGTGCCAGCAGCTTTATAGTACGGGCTAGCGGTTTCCAAGAGACCCAGTACTTC. It yields the protein CASSFIVRASGFQETQYF.

The chain is built from TRBV7-7 and TRBJ2-7; 15 nucleotides align to TRBD2. The germline CDR1 and CDR2 sequences are SSHAT and FNYEAQ (reference sequence). V lost 3 bases to trimming and J lost 5 bases; unmatched junction nucleotides: 2. The CDR3 spans 15 residues. The DNA for the CDR3 is TGTGCCAGCAGCTTGGGACTAGCGGGAGGAGACGAGCAGTACTTC. This codes for CASSLGLAGGDEQYF.

The chain has TRBV5-5 and TRBJ1-4; possible D gene TRBD1, 6 bases. Germline CDR1 and CDR2: SGHKS and YYEKEE (reference sequence). V lost 1 base to trimming and J lost 8 bases, with 15 bases between them. The CDR3 length is 15 residues. The DNA of the CDR3 is TGTGCCAGCAGCTTGACAGGGAATACGGGGGAAAAACTGTTTTTT. Encoded protein: CASSLTGNTGEKLFF.

J is TRBJ2-3 and V is TRBV10-3; TRBD1 matches 9 bases. This CDR3 comprises 16 residues. J gave up 3 bases and V 4 bases, and 8 bases lay outside the gene matches. Germline-derived CDR1 and CDR2 are ENHRY and SYGVKD. As DNA, the CDR3 is TGTGCCATCAGTGGTCAACAGGGGGCATCAACAGATACGCAGTATTTT. Its protein product is CAISGQQGASTDTQYF.

The chain uses TRBV19 and TRBJ1-1; D may be TRBD1 (6 bases). V was trimmed by 3 bases and J by 5 bases, leaving 13 bases between them. CDR1 is LNHDA and CDR2 is SQIVND in the germline V gene (reference sequence). The CDR3 runs 14 residues. Here the CDR3 DNA reads TGTGCCAGTAGTATCCGCAGGGGAGCGACTGAAGCTTTCTTT. Residues: CASSIRRGATEAFF.

The rearrangement uses TRBV5-1 and TRBJ2-1, with D perhaps matching TRBD2 (6 bases). The V gene lost 4 bases and the J gene lost 1 base, with 15 bases spanning the gap. The CDR3 contains 16 residues. Per germline, CDR1 SGHRS and CDR2 YFSETQ. The CDR3 region is CASSELASGSYNEQFF. CDR3 nucleotides: TGCGCCAGCAGCGAGCTAGCGTCAGGGTCCTACAATGAGCAGTTCTTC.

The chain recombines TRBV5-4 with TRBJ2-7, with D tentatively TRBD1 (6 bases). Trimming removed 0 bases from V and 1 base from J, with 11 bases in between. CDR3 length: 15 amino acids. Germline V gives CDR1 SGHNT, CDR2 YYREEE (reference sequence). The CDR3 region is CASSLVVRGSYEQYF. CDR3 nucleotides: TGTGCCAGCAGCTTGGTTGTCAGGGGATCCTACGAGCAGTACTTC.

The CDR3 DNA is TGCGCCAGCAGCTCTCTCGGGACAGGGGACGAAAAACTGTTTTTT. The encoded protein is CASSSLGTGDEKLFF. This sequence joins TRBV5-1 and TRBJ1-4; 10 bases match TRBD1. Germline CDR1 is SGHRS and CDR2 is YFSETQ. The CDR3 extends over 15 amino acids. After removal of 3 bases from V and 8 bases from J, the junction contained 7 bases not matched to a gene. The variable domain in full, with the rest retrieved from reference TRBV5-1 and TRBJ1-4, is KAGVTQTPRYLIKTRGQQVTLSCSPISGHRSVSWYQQTPGQGLQFLFEYFSETQRNKGNFPGRFSGRQFSNSRSEMNVSTLELGDSALYLCASSSLGTGDEKLFFGSGTQLSVL.

This chain links TRBV4-2 with TRBJ2-1; D gene ambiguous. The CDR3 runs to 14 residues. The germline V gene encodes CDR1 LGHNA and CDR2 YNFKEQ. V dropped 1 base and J dropped 3 bases, with 7 bases sitting between them. This chain's CDR3 is CASSQVGDYNEQFF. For the CDR3, the DNA is TGTGCCAGCAGCCAAGTAGGAGACTACAATGAGCAGTTCTTC.